One TCR beta chain is described in this entry. Its antigen remains unidentified. The sample belongs to a study of vaccination and CD4 T cells after COVID-19. Study at large: No peptide, an HIV-1 Nef pool, or a CEFX pool was what each control culture received. Study results and caveats: With convalescent patients, a median about 87% of reactive clones emerged solely after vaccination.

Indicated time point: late sampling 161 to 241 days after vaccination in three convalescent patients. As to treatment: roughly nine-day PBMC culture with coronavirus spike peptide pools or control peptides (ViraFEST assay). At the Johns Hopkins FTIC core, DNA taken from cultured CD4+ T cells was sequenced by way of the Oncomine TCR Beta short-read assay. TCRdb used MiXCR to reprocess the PCR reads, holding one entry per CDR3 protein. The sample includes roughly 23,000 distinct CDR3 sequences, 30% to 40% of them seen just once. The CDR3 extends over 16 amino acids. From germline, CDR1 is DFQATT and CDR2 SNEGSKA (reference sequence). The V and J ends lost 2 bases and 4 bases, in that order; junction bases with no gene match: 8.

The chain combines TRBV20-1 with TRBJ2-3, with 11 nucleotides matching TRBD2. The receptor comes from a human donor who had recovered from COVID-19. Specimen: CD4+ T cells from blood, cultured in vitro, collected about 7 months after SARS-CoV-2 vaccination. The CDR3 is CSARLAGGRGPDTQYF. CDR3 DNA: TGCAGTGCTAGACTAGCGGGAGGAAGGGGGCCAGATACGCAGTATTTT.